A selection of T cell receptor beta chains follows, all from one sample in a study of T-cell memory formation after mild COVID-19. TCRdb ran MiXCR on the 5' RACE reads and lists one entry per CDR3 protein. The sample records around 500,000 distinct CDR3 sequences, over 15% being singletons. Material: PBMCs or a T cell subset sorted from them (not recorded which). All receptors derive from an adult woman who had mild COVID-19 (a few samples of this study predate the infection). Cell type and time point are not known. CDR3s include the opening cysteine and the closing phenylalanine or tryptophan. Not every row has a clone size; where given, it reads once, few, many or a size class.

V gene	clone size	J gene	CDR3 protein
TRBV19	few	TRBJ1-2	CASTGSSGRSYGYTF
TRBV5-4	.	TRBJ1-2	CASSKGQGLSNGYTF
TRBV5-1	.	TRBJ2-7	CASSLGALAGSYEQYF
TRBV5-4	few	TRBJ2-7	CASSLASSGDSYEQYF
TRBV5-6	.	TRBJ2-1	CASSRGGNNYNEQFF
TRBV6-5	few	TRBJ2-3	CVAQGTNTDTQYF
TRBV2	.	TRBJ1-2	CASRTGLRKGYTF
TRBV5-1	.	TRBJ2-2	CASSLDGVRAGELFF
TRBV20-1	many	TRBJ2-7	CSARDLAGSSYEQYF
TRBV5-1	few	TRBJ1-2	CASSVEGAGGYTF
TRBV20-1	.	TRBJ1-2	CSARDPADSIIHGYTF
TRBV4-3	.	TRBJ2-1	CASSQDQLREQFF
TRBV18	.	TRBJ2-7	CASSTPGQGHYEQYF
TRBV5-1	.	TRBJ1-5	CASSRDGQNNQPQHF
TRBV2	many	TRBJ2-2	CASSASMNTGELFF
TRBV7-9	few	TRBJ2-7	CASSSEVGLAGGSSYEQYF
TRBV5-1	.	TRBJ2-3	CASRRLAGGPINTDTQYF
TRBV25-1	.	TRBJ2-2	CASSEWTGGGRANTGELFF
TRBV29-1	few	TRBJ2-7	CSVGGSGGISEQYF
TRBV2	few	TRBJ2-5	CASSDAQGRVETQYF
TRBV15	.	TRBJ2-1	CATSISRTGKFGEQFF
TRBV6-2/TRBV6-3	few	TRBJ2-7	CASSYSNRYEQYF
TRBV12-3/TRBV12-4	many	TRBJ2-6	CASSLRAGALSGANVLTF
TRBV12-3/TRBV12-4	few	TRBJ2-7	CASSRTGRGYEQYF
TRBV12-3/TRBV12-4	.	TRBJ1-2	CASSQLPGTENYGYTF
TRBV7-6	few	TRBJ2-3	CASSLLSGKDTQYF
TRBV24-1	.	TRBJ2-7	CATALGAGTSGYEQYF
TRBV12-3/TRBV12-4	.	TRBJ1-6	CASSPGTGFWNSPLHF
TRBV6-1	many	TRBJ2-5	CASSGTGETQYF
TRBV14	.	TRBJ1-2	CASSQAYGTGYGYTF
TRBV3-1	few	TRBJ2-7	CASSPLPRSYEQYF
TRBV15	many	TRBJ2-5	CATSTIRLAGMETQYF
TRBV4-1	.	TRBJ2-5	CASSQDSKGTSGGARETQYF
TRBV5-1	.	TRBJ2-5	CASSMDRDRVLSGKSTQYF
TRBV5-5	few	TRBJ2-3	CASSKTGHTDTQYF
TRBV7-9	few	TRBJ2-3	CASSLAGQVSITDTQYF
TRBV7-9	.	TRBJ1-5	CASSSPGQPQHF
TRBV3-1	few	TRBJ2-1	CASSRESRRVEQFF
TRBV18	.	TRBJ1-1	CASSPGFLNTEAFF
TRBV4-1	.	TRBJ2-1	CASSQLGTGDNEQFF
TRBV7-6	few	TRBJ2-5	CASSLQGGAEETQYF
TRBV9	.	TRBJ2-3	CASSAPTDTQYF
TRBV20-1	few	TRBJ2-7	CSARDNYRDRSYEQYF
TRBV11-2	few	TRBJ2-1	CASSLDFSGSRNEQFF
TRBV4-1	.	TRBJ2-1	CASSPQGSGGDYNEQFF
TRBV19	.	TRBJ1-3	CASSIGWGARNSGNTIYF
TRBV12-3/TRBV12-4	.	TRBJ2-2	CASSRQGSGGELFF
TRBV9	.	TRBJ2-3	CASSVRASGGADTQYF
TRBV7-2	.	TRBJ2-3	CASRRTRVGTDTQYF
TRBV20-1	.	TRBJ1-1	CSAPERTGNTEAFF
TRBV12-3/TRBV12-4	many	TRBJ2-2	CASSLGIGELFF
TRBV10-3	few	TRBJ2-2	CAISQRPLSGELFF
TRBV5-1	.	TRBJ2-1	CASSLEGIRQFF
TRBV19	.	TRBJ2-7	CASGDREEYEQYF
TRBV10-3	.	TRBJ2-7	CAISESGGITYEQYF
TRBV6-5	few	TRBJ1-1	CASRIGTLDLNTEAFF
TRBV11-3	.	TRBJ2-2	CATRRTNTGELFF
TRBV14	.	TRBJ2-7	CASSQGNSATYEQYF
TRBV7-9	.	TRBJ2-1	CASSLPYVEGALTIEQFF